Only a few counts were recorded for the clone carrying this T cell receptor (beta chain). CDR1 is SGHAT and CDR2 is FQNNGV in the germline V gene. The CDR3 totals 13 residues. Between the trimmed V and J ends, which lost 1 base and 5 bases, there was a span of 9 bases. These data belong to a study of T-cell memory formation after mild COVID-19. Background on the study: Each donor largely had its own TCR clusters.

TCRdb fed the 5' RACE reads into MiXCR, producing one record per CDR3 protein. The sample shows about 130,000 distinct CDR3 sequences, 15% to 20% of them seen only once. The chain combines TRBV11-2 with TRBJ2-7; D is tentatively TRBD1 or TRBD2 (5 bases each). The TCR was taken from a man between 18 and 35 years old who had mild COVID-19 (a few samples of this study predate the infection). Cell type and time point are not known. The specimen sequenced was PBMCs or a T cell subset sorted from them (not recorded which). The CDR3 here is CASSLAGAHEQYF. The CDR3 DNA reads TGTGCCAGCAGCTTAGCCGGGGCCCACGAGCAGTACTTC.